The 7 T cell receptor beta chains given below trace back to one sample, sequenced in a study of cytomegalovirus exposure and HLA in healthy donors. In the PCR, 60 Vbeta and 13 Jbeta primers were used. Assay: immunoSEQ multiplex PCR; the TCRdb copy retains only in-frame clones and omits some. The repertoire holds approximately 59,000 clones, with 60% to 65% as singletons. Sequenced: PBMCs. The receptors come from a man aged 25 to 40 in good health and CMV-seronegative.

The chain carries TRBV6-5 and TRBJ2-2; tentative D call: TRBD1 (5 bases). Germline CDR1 reads MNHEY; CDR2 reads SVGAGI. CDR3 length: 13 amino acids. Trimming pared 4 bases from V and 7 bases from J, leaving 10 bases between. CDR3 sequence reads: CASSWGAHGELFF. CDR3 coding DNA: TGTGCCAGCAGTTGGGGCGCGCACGGGGAGCTGTTTTTT.

The chain links TRBV6-1 to TRBJ1-5; D is possibly TRBD1 (6 bases). V lost 9 bases and J 4 bases, leaving 16 bases between the germline ends. The CDR3 consists of 14 residues. The germline V gene encodes CDR1 MNHNS and CDR2 SASEGT. This CDR3 is CARGGQNLNQPQHF. The CDR3 DNA reads as TGTGCCAGGGGTGGACAGAACCTTAATCAGCCCCAGCATTTT.

The chain couples TRBV9 to TRBJ1-2, with D perhaps matching TRBD1 (5 bases). The CDR3 consists of 14 residues. V was cut by 0 bases and J by 2 bases, with 8 bases left in between. Germline assignment: CDR1 SGDLS and CDR2 YYNGEE. The CDR3 DNA follows: TGTGCCAGCAGCGTAGATCAGGGAAACTATGGCTACACCTTC. This codes for CASSVDQGNYGYTF.

In its sample, this clone was seen a few times. This rearrangement joins TRBV30 to TRBJ1-4, with unresolved D. V was shortened by 2 bases and J by 0 bases, with 13 bases between the two germline ends. Germline loops: CDR1 GTSNPN, CDR2 SVGIG (reference sequence). There are 16 residues in the CDR3. CDR3 region: CAWSPRPASTNEKLFF. The CDR3 DNA sequence: TGTGCCTGGAGTCCCCGCCCCGCGTCAACTAATGAAAAACTGTTTTTT.

This chain links TRBV6-5 with TRBJ2-7, with no clear D. Between the trimmed V and J ends, which lost 2 bases and 0 bases, there was a span of 8 bases. This CDR3 comprises 14 residues. Germline-derived CDR1 and CDR2 are MNHEY and SVGAGI. CDR3 sequence (DNA): TGTGCCAGCAGTTACCGGTACAGCTCCTACGAGCAGTACTTC. It is translated as CASSYRYSSYEQYF.

A remark on this clone: Different DNA sequences within this sample yield the same CDR3. The rearrangement uses TRBV7-9 and TRBJ1-2, with TRBD1 identical over 11 bases. CDR3 length equals 13 residues. V lost 5 bases and J lost 7; bases outside the gene matches: 3. Germline CDR1 is SEHNR and CDR2 is FQNEAQ (reference sequence). Written as DNA, the CDR3 is TGTGCCAGCAGCCTGGGACAGGGGGGTGGCTACACCTTC. It encodes CASSLGQGGGYTF.

The J gene is TRBJ2-7, the V gene TRBV6-5; a weak D match, TRBD1 (6 bases). This CDR3 comprises 11 residues. V was shortened by 10 bases and J by 2 bases, with 9 bases between the two germline ends. Germline CDR1 and CDR2: MNHEY and SVGAGI. CDR3 DNA: TGTGCCACGCAGGGGACCTACGAGCAGTACTTC. Protein sequence: CATQGTYEQYF.